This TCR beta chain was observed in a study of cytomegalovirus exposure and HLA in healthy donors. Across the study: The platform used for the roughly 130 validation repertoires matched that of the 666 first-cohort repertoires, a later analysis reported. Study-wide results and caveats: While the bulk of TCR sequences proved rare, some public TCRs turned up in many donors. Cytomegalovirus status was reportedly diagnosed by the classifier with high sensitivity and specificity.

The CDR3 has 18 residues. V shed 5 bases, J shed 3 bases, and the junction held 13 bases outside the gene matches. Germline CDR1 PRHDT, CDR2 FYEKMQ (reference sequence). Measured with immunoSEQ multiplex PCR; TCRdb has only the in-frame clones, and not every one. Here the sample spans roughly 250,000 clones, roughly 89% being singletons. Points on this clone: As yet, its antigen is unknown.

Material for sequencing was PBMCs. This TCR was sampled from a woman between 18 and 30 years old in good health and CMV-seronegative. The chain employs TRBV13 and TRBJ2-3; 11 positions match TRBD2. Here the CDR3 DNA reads TGTGCCAGCAGCCCTGGGGCTAGCGGGGGGAAGTTAACAGATACGCAGTATTTT. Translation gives CASSPGASGGKLTDTQYF.